These 10 T cell receptor beta chains originate from one sample sequenced in a study of OX40 agonist ivuxolimab in advanced cancers. Sequencing used immunoSEQ multiplex PCR; TCRdb keeps in-frame clones, though not all of them. Seen here are about 91,000 clones, around 87% observed once, and the top ten hold about 4.6%. The input for sequencing was CD4+ or CD8+ T cells sorted from blood, taken in a trial of the OX40 agonist ivuxolimab. These receptors all stem from an adult with an advanced solid tumor such as melanoma, head and neck, liver or kidney cancer.

This chain uses TRBV13 with TRBJ2-3; D ambiguous. Germline loops: CDR1 PRHDT, CDR2 FYEKMQ (reference sequence). This CDR3 comprises 14 residues. V was cut by 4 bases and J by 1 base, with 9 bases left in between. As DNA, the CDR3 is TGTGCCAGCAGCTCGAAAAGCGGCACAGATACGCAGTATTTT. It codes for CASSSKSGTDTQYF.

The rearrangement uses TRBV9 and TRBJ1-1; possible D gene TRBD1, 6 bases. Looked up from germline, CDR1 is SGDLS and CDR2 is YYNGEE. The CDR3 has 13 amino acids. V lost 4 bases and J lost 4, with 11 bases in between. The CDR3 sequence is CASSPRGATEAFF. The CDR3 region has the DNA TGTGCCAGCAGCCCCCGGGGGGCCACTGAAGCTTTCTTT.

This clone came up a few times. The chain couples TRBV29-1 to TRBJ2-7; D possibly matches TRBD1 or TRBD2 (5 bases each). Trimming took off 5 bases at V and 0 bases at J, with 14 bases between the two ends. Per the germline V gene, CDR1 is SQVTM and CDR2 is ANQGSEA. The CDR3 spans 14 residues. The CDR3 sequence is CSVTGRKSSYEQYF. In DNA, the CDR3 is TGCAGCGTTACGGGACGGAAAAGCTCCTACGAGCAGTACTTC.

This clone was seen a few times. The V call is TRBV10-1, the J call TRBJ2-6, with D possibly being TRBD2 (6 bases). CDR1 WNHNN and CDR2 SYGVQD come from the germline V gene (reference sequence). CDR3 length equals 17 residues. The V end was cut by 3 bases, the J end by 2 bases, with 14 bases between. CDR3 sequence: CASSENKGGTGANVLTF. In nucleotides, the CDR3 is TGCGCCAGCAGTGAAAATAAGGGAGGAACTGGGGCCAACGTCCTGACTTTC.

The table lists this clone with a few counts. The rearrangement joins TRBV19 to TRBJ2-2; 7 bases align to TRBD2. V lost 3 bases and J lost 1; bases outside the gene matches: 2. The germline gives CDR1 LNHDA, CDR2 SQIVND (reference sequence). The CDR3 extends over 15 amino acids. CDR3 residues: CASSIPSGNTGELFF. In nucleotides, the CDR3 is TGTGCCAGTAGTATCCCTAGCGGGAACACCGGGGAGCTGTTTTTT. Based on the CDR3 plus reference TRBV19 and TRBJ2-2, the full variable domain is DGGITQSPKYLFRKEGQNVTLSCEQNLNHDAMYWYRQDPGQGLRLIYYSQIVNDFQKGDIAEGYSVSREKKESFPLTVTSAQKNPTAFYLCASSIPSGNTGELFFGEGSRLTVL.

This rearrangement joins TRBV19 to TRBJ1-4, with a possible D match to TRBD1 (5 bases). Germline CDR1 reads LNHDA; CDR2 reads SQIVND (reference sequence). The CDR3 totals 12 residues. Trimming shortened V by 5 bases and J by 7 bases, and 8 bases separated the two germline ends. The CDR3 bases are TGTGCCAGTAGTTTCCAGGGTGAAAAACTGTTTTTT. It translates to CASSFQGEKLFF.

The V gene is TRBV7-9, the J gene TRBJ2-1; D gene ambiguous. The V gene's germline CDR1 is SEHNR and CDR2 FQNEAQ (reference sequence). V gave up 5 bases and J gave up 4 bases, with 12 bases separating them. The CDR3 length is 14 residues. The CDR3 sequence is CASSPYLGYNEQFF. Here the CDR3 DNA reads TGTGCCAGCAGCCCCTACCTTGGGTACAATGAGCAGTTCTTC.

The rearrangement uses TRBV7-9 and TRBJ2-5; D is unclear. Germline-derived CDR1 and CDR2 are SEHNR and FQNEAQ (reference sequence). Trimming removed 6 bases at V and 4 bases at J, with 9 bases between. The CDR3 has 12 amino acids. The CDR3 here is CASSYSRETQYF. DNA of the CDR3: TGTGCCAGCAGTTATAGCAGAGAGACCCAGTACTTC. The full variable domain, completed using reference TRBV7-9 and TRBJ2-5, is DTGVSQNPRHKITKRGQNVTFRCDPISEHNRLYWYRQTLGQGPEFLTYFQNEAQLEKSRLLSDRFSAERPKGSFSTLEIQRTEQGDSAMYLCASSYSRETQYFGPGTRLLVL.

V usage is TRBV5-4 and J usage is TRBJ2-3; maybe TRBD1 (5 bases). CDR1 and CDR2 (germline): SGHNT, YYREEE (reference sequence). CDR3 length: 14 amino acids. V dropped 2 bases and J dropped 6 bases, with 13 bases sitting between them. CDR3 bases: TGTGCCAGCAGCTTCCCCGCGTCAGGGGATACGCAGTATTTT. It specifies CASSFPASGDTQYF.

The chain has TRBV11-2 and TRBJ1-1; possibly TRBD1 for D (5 bases). In germline, CDR1 is SGHAT, CDR2 FQNNGV. V gave up 1 base and J gave up 10 bases, with 10 bases separating them. The CDR3 is made up of 12 amino acids. The CDR3 DNA sequence: TGTGCCAGCAGCTTAGGTCAGGGTAGAGCTTTCTTT. This sequence encodes CASSLGQGRAFF.